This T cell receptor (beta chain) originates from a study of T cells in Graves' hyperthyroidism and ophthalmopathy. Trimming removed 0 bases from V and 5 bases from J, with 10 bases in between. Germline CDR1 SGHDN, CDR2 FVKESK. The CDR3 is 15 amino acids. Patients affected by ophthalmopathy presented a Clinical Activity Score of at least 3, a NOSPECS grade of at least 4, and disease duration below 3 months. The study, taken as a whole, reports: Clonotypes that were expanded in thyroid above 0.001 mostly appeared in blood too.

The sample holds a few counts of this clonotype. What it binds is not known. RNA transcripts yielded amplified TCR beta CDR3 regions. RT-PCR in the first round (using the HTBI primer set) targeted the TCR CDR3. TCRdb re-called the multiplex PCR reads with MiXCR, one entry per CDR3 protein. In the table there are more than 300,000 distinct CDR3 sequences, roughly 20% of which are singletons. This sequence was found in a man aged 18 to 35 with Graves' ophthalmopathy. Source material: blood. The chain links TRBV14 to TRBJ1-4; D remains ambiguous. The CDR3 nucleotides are TGTGCCAGCAGCCAAGATCGGAGACCAAATGAAAAACTGTTTTTT. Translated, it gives CASSQDRRPNEKLFF.